A single sample is the source of the 11 T cell receptor beta chains below, sequenced in a study of control samples from healthy donors and cancer patients. Clones were sequenced by immunoSEQ multiplex PCR, and TCRdb holds only the in-frame ones, with some missing. The sample carries around 140,000 clones, 90% recorded once. The sample consisted of blood. These receptors originate from a man aged 35 to 55 in good health.

CDR3 sequence (DNA): TGTGCCAGTAGTATAGCCCTGGGACTGGCCTCCTACGAGCAGTACTTC. Its translation: CASSIALGLASYEQYF. This sequence joins TRBV19 and TRBJ2-7, with D perhaps TRBD2 (6 bases). The CDR3 runs 16 residues. Germline V CDR1 and CDR2: LNHDA, SQIVND (reference sequence). V gave up 1 base and J gave up 0 bases, with 13 bases separating them.

The chain uses TRBV5-1 and TRBJ2-1, with D maybe TRBD1 (5 bases). Germline V lookup: CDR1 SGHRS, CDR2 YFSETQ. V was trimmed by 0 bases and J by 7 bases, leaving 8 bases between them. The CDR3 contains 13 residues. CDR3 sequence (DNA): TGCGCCAGCAGCTTGGGACAGTCAAATGAGCAGTTCTTC. This codes for CASSLGQSNEQFF.

Note on this clone: Other DNA sequences of this sample code for an identical CDR3. This rearrangement joins TRBV9 to TRBJ2-2; D is ambiguous. This CDR3 has 13 amino acids. Looked up from germline, CDR1 is SGDLS and CDR2 is YYNGEE. V lost 0 bases to trimming and J lost 7 bases, with 7 bases between them. The DNA of the CDR3 is TGTGCCAGCAGCGTAGTGCTCGGCGGGGAGCTGTTTTTT. Protein: CASSVVLGGELFF.

The genes are TRBV7-9 and TRBJ1-1; TRBD1 might be the D (5 bases). Germline loops: CDR1 SEHNR, CDR2 FQNEAQ (reference sequence). The CDR3 runs to 16 residues. V lost 1 base and J lost 3, with 15 bases in between. The CDR3 DNA reads as TGTGCCAGCAGCTTAGAAGGGGCCCATCAAGACACTGAAGCTTTCTTT. It translates to CASSLEGAHQDTEAFF.

In this sample, this clone turned up once. J is TRBJ2-5 and V is TRBV4-2; 9 bases map to TRBD2. The CDR3 length is 15 residues. CDR1 and CDR2 from the germline V gene are LGHNA and YNFKEQ. The V gene end was trimmed by 0 bases and the J gene end by 1 base; junction bases not matched to a gene: 0. The CDR3 DNA reads TGTGCCAGCAGCCAAGAGACTAGCGGCCAAGAGACCCAGTACTTC. It is translated as CASSQETSGQETQYF.

This clone was seen just once. The chain uses TRBV6-6 and TRBJ2-3; D is undetermined. Germline-derived CDR1 and CDR2 are MNHNY and SVGAGI (reference sequence). Between the trimmed V and J ends, which lost 6 bases and 4 bases, there was a span of 8 bases. The length of the CDR3 is 12 residues. As DNA, the CDR3 is TGTGCCAGCAGGCCCTTCGCAGATACGCAGTATTTT. Translation: CASRPFADTQYF.

This rearrangement joins TRBV3-1 (or the pseudogene TRBV3-2) to TRBJ1-1; a weak D match, TRBD1 (5 bases). The V end lost 4 bases, the J end lost 10 bases, and 10 bases lay between the germline ends. The CDR3 spans 11 residues. From germline, CDR1 is LGHDT and CDR2 YNNKEL (reference sequence). As DNA, the CDR3 is TGTGCCAGCAGCCCCGGGGGAAGAGCTTTCTTT. Protein: CASSPGGRAFF.

The gene calls are TRBV27 and TRBJ1-5; no firm D call. This CDR3 is 10 amino acids long. Germline V CDR1 and CDR2: MNHEY, SMNVEV (reference sequence). V gave up 8 bases and J gave up 5 bases, with 4 bases separating them. The CDR3 reads CASSYQPQHF. CDR3 nucleotides: TGTGCCAGCTCTTATCAGCCCCAGCATTTT.

The genes are TRBV15 and TRBJ2-2, with 10 positions matching TRBD1. Losses at the gene ends were 1 base for V and 6 bases for J; bases not matched to a gene: 8. The CDR3 is 17 amino acids. In germline, CDR1 is LNHNV, CDR2 YYDKDF (reference sequence). The CDR3 nucleotides read TGTGCCACCAGCAGAGGACCGGGACAGGGGTCCCCCGGGGAGCTGTTTTTT. This translates into CATSRGPGQGSPGELFF.

The chain uses TRBV2 and TRBJ1-6; weak D call: TRBD1 (5 bases). From germline, CDR1 is SNHLY and CDR2 FYNNEI. Trimming took off 6 bases at V and 7 bases at J, with 13 bases between the two ends. The CDR3 runs 14 residues. The CDR3 spells CASRADGDNSPLHF. DNA for the CDR3: TGTGCCAGCAGGGCAGACGGGGACAATTCACCCCTCCACTTT.

Only a few counts were recorded for this clone. The chain uses TRBV5-1 and TRBJ2-1; D may be TRBD1 or TRBD2 (7 bases each). With 0 bases removed from V and 7 bases from J, the gap between germline ends came to 14 bases. Per germline, CDR1 SGHRS and CDR2 YFSETQ. The CDR3 contains 15 residues. The CDR3 DNA is TGCGCCAGCAGCTTGGAGTCAGGGGGAGGGAATGAGCAGTTCTTC. Protein product: CASSLESGGGNEQFF.